This T cell receptor (beta chain) originates from a study of control samples from healthy donors and cancer patients. CDR3 size: 16 residues. V lost 1 base and J lost 0, with 11 bases in between. Germline V lookup: CDR1 SGHTS, CDR2 YDEGEE. Assay: immunoSEQ multiplex PCR; the TCRdb copy retains only in-frame clones and omits some. Found here are roughly 70,000 clones, over 90% of them singletons; the top ten hold more than 2.5%. J is TRBJ2-1 and V is TRBV5-8; D unclear. The clonotype comes from a woman in her 30s in good health. Material for sequencing was blood. In DNA form, the CDR3 reads TGTGCCAGCAGCTTGATCGGCGGAAGCTCCTACAATGAGCAGTTCTTC. Translation gives CASSLIGGSSYNEQFF.